The present TCR beta chain was sequenced within a study of cytomegalovirus exposure and HLA in healthy donors. The PCR was carried out with 60 Vbeta primers and 13 Jbeta primers. The data were produced by immunoSEQ multiplex PCR, yet TCRdb's version contains in-frame clones alone and is incomplete. The sample lists around 130,000 clones, 66% occurring once. The study, taken as a whole, reports: Trimming of TCR beta V- and J-genes showed a link, identified in a later analysis, to a missense DCLRE1C variant. Sequencing artifact likely explains a cluster of highly shared sequence variants. Prior analysis indicated that the majority of TCR beta V segments exhibited productivity approximately 90% or approximately 30% of the time.

On this clone itself: The antigen remains undetermined.

This CDR3 has 17 residues. V was clipped by 4 bases and J by 4 bases; unmatched bases: 12. CDR1 is SGHRS, CDR2 YFSETQ, per germline. This chain links TRBV5-1 with TRBJ2-2, with TRBD1 matching over 8 bases. The sequence was obtained from a woman aged 60-75 years in good health and CMV-seronegative. Sequenced sample: PBMCs. The DNA for the CDR3 is TGCGCCAGCAGCCTGACAGGGGCAGGGGGCATCACCGGGGAGCTGTTTTTT. Encoded protein: CASSLTGAGGITGELFF.